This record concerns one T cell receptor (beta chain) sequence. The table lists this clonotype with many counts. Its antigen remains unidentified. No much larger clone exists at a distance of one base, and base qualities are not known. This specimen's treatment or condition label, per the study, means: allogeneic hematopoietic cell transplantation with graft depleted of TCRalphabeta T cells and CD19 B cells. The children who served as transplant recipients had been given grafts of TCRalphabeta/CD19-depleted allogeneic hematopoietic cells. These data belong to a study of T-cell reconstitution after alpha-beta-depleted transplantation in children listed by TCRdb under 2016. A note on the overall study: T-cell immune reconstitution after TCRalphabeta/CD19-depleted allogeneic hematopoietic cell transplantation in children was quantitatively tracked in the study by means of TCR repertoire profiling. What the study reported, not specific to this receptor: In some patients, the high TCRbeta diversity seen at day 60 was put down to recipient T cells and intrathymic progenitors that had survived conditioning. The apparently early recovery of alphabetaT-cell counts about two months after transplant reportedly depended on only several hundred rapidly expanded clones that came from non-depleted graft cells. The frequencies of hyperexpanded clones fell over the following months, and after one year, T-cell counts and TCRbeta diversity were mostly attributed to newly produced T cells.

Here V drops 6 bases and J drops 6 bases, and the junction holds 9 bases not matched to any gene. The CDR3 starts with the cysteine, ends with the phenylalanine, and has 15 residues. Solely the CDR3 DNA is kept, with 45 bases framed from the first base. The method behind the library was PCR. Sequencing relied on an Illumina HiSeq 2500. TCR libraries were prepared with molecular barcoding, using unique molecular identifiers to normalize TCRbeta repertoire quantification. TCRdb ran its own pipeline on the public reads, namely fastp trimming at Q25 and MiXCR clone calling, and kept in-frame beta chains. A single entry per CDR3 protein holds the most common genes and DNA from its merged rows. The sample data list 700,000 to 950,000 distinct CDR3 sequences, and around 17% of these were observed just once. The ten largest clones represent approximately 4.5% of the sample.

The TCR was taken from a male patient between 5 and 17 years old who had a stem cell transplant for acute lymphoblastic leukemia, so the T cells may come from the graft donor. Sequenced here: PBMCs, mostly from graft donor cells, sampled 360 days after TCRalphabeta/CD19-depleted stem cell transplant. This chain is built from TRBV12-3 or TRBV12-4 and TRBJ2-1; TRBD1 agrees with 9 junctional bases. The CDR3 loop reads CASSPYGTGRNEQFF. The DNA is TGTGCCAGCAGCCCCTACGGGACAGGGCGCAATGAGCAGTTCTTC.